This TCR beta chain was identified during a study of blood T cell repertoires in COVID-19. This clone was observed a single time. Assay: immunoSEQ multiplex PCR; the TCRdb copy retains only in-frame clones and omits some. The data hold roughly 700,000 clones, with about 87% observed a single time. Per germline, CDR1 SGHTA and CDR2 FQGNSA. With 8 bases clipped from V and 3 bases from J, the junction kept 7 bases outside the gene matches. This CDR3 has 15 amino acids. The V and J genes are TRBV7-2 and TRBJ1-6; 7 positions match TRBD1. The sequencing sample was made of peripheral blood. The source of this sequence is a woman aged 18 to 35 with acute or convalescent COVID-19. The CDR3 DNA sequence: TGTGCCAGCGCCCTACAGGGGAACTATAATTCACCCCTCCACTTT. Its protein product is CASALQGNYNSPLHF.